The rows below give T cell receptor beta chains drawn from one sample of a study of blood T cell repertoires in COVID-19. Sequenced by immunoSEQ multiplex PCR; TCRdb stores in-frame clones only, minus some. The sample contains about 64,000 clones, 88% of which appear only once. The material sequenced was PBMCs or T cells enriched from blood (not recorded which). All receptors derive from a woman aged 40-49 years who had recovered from COVID-19. Both conserved end residues are part of each CDR3. A D gene is named only where the DNA matches it firmly. Size tells how often a clone was seen (once, few, many) or the class of an expanded clone, and some rows leave it out.

j_call: TRBJ1-2; d_call: TRBD1; clone_size: NA; v_call: TRBV6-5; cdr3_aa: CASRRQGTNYGYTF; cdr3_nt: TGTGCCAGCAGGCGACAGGGAACAAACTATGGCTACACCTTC
j_call: TRBJ2-1; d_call: TRBD2; clone_size: once; v_call: TRBV27; cdr3_aa: CASSSPTRSGGSGNEQFF; cdr3_nt: TGTGCCAGCAGTTCCCCAACAAGGAGCGGGGGGTCGGGTAATGAGCAGTTCTTC
j_call: TRBJ1-3; d_call: NA; clone_size: NA; v_call: TRBV19; cdr3_aa: CASSIEENTIYF; cdr3_nt: TGTGCCAGTAGTATCGAGGAAAACACCATATATTTT
j_call: TRBJ2-1; d_call: NA; clone_size: NA; v_call: TRBV12-5; cdr3_aa: CASGLDLLAGGTYNEQFF; cdr3_nt: TGTGCTAGTGGTTTGGACCTGTTAGCTGGAGGCACCTACAATGAGCAGTTCTTC
j_call: TRBJ2-1; d_call: TRBD2; clone_size: few; v_call: TRBV6-5; cdr3_aa: CAVSGGVRSYNEQFF; cdr3_nt: TGTGCGGTGAGCGGGGGGGTTCGCTCCTACAATGAGCAGTTCTTC
j_call: TRBJ2-1; d_call: NA; clone_size: NA; v_call: TRBV5-6; cdr3_aa: CASSLEDLDTYNEQFF; cdr3_nt: TGTGCCAGCAGCTTGGAAGATCTGGACACCTACAATGAGCAGTTCTTC
j_call: TRBJ2-7; d_call: TRBD2; clone_size: NA; v_call: TRBV5-1; cdr3_aa: CASSLASGGGTYEQYF; cdr3_nt: TGCGCCAGCAGCTTGGCTAGCGGGGGGGGAACCTACGAGCAGTACTTC
j_call: TRBJ1-1; d_call: TRBD1; clone_size: NA; v_call: TRBV20-1; cdr3_aa: CSASPTGYGEAFF; cdr3_nt: TGCAGTGCTAGTCCGACAGGGTATGGTGAAGCTTTCTTT
j_call: TRBJ1-6; d_call: TRBD1; clone_size: once; v_call: TRBV15; cdr3_aa: CATSRGQGKMDSPLHF; cdr3_nt: TGTGCCACCAGCAGGGGACAGGGGAAAATGGATTCACCCCTCCACTTT
j_call: TRBJ2-2; d_call: TRBD2; clone_size: NA; v_call: TRBV11-3; cdr3_aa: CASSLEGIWRGGNTGELFF; cdr3_nt: TGTGCCAGCAGCTTAGAGGGGATTTGGCGGGGGGGTAACACCGGGGAGCTGTTTTTT
j_call: TRBJ1-1; d_call: TRBD1; clone_size: NA; v_call: TRBV5-1; cdr3_aa: CASSLEGTVTGEAFF; cdr3_nt: TGCGCCAGCAGCTTGGAGGGGACAGTGACCGGTGAAGCTTTCTTT
j_call: TRBJ1-2; d_call: TRBD1; clone_size: NA; v_call: TRBV6-1; cdr3_aa: CASSVRNRGPLYGYTF; cdr3_nt: TGTGCCAGCAGTGTCCGAAACAGGGGGCCCCTCTATGGCTACACCTTC
j_call: TRBJ2-7; d_call: TRBD1; clone_size: NA; v_call: TRBV6-5; cdr3_aa: CASSYGTGGHEQYF; cdr3_nt: TGTGCCAGCAGTTACGGGACAGGGGGCCACGAGCAGTACTTC
j_call: TRBJ2-3; d_call: TRBD2; clone_size: NA; v_call: TRBV6-5; cdr3_aa: CASSGLAGLTDTQYF; cdr3_nt: TGTGCCAGCAGCGGACTAGCGGGGCTCACAGATACGCAGTATTTT
j_call: TRBJ1-1; d_call: TRBD1; clone_size: NA; v_call: TRBV7-6; cdr3_aa: CASSLVRQGRFTEAFF; cdr3_nt: TGTGCCAGCAGCTTAGTCCGACAGGGGAGGTTTACTGAAGCTTTCTTT
j_call: TRBJ2-2; d_call: TRBD1; clone_size: NA; v_call: TRBV29-1; cdr3_aa: CSVGQGNVGSGELFF; cdr3_nt: TGCAGCGTTGGACAGGGGAATGTAGGCTCCGGGGAGCTGTTTTTT
j_call: TRBJ2-5; d_call: TRBD2; clone_size: NA; v_call: TRBV7-2; cdr3_aa: CASSLVGGGAEKTQYF; cdr3_nt: TGTGCCAGCAGCTTGGTTGGCGGGGGGGCCGAAAAGACCCAGTACTTC